One TCR beta chain is described in this entry. The table came from immunoSEQ multiplex PCR; TCRdb's copy has only in-frame clones and leaves some out. The data contain roughly 50,000 clones, over 70% of them seen just once; the ten biggest clones take up about 60%. V lost 3 bases and J 3 bases, leaving 6 bases between the germline ends. The germline gives CDR1 SGHTA, CDR2 FQGNSA. The CDR3 extends over 12 amino acids. The data originate from a study of blood T cell repertoires in COVID-19. The wider study: Samples taken during acute and convalescent COVID-19 were collected in the United States, Italy and Spain. The cDNA or gDNA used as material had been derived from T cells, B-cell-depleted T cells, or PBMCs.

The source material was peripheral blood. The sequence came from a man between 65 and 79 years old with acute or convalescent COVID-19. This chain connects TRBV7-2 to TRBJ2-7, with a tentative D call TRBD2 (5 bases). The CDR3 loop reads CASSFGLYEQYF. For the CDR3, the DNA is TGTGCCAGCAGCTTCGGACTCTACGAGCAGTACTTC.